One and the same sample provided the 25 T cell receptor beta chains below, sequenced in a study of shared clonotypes between healthy human individuals. Only in-frame clones appear in the TCRdb table, and some are missing; sequencing was by immunoSEQ multiplex PCR. The sample holds around 980,000 clones; around 78% are singletons and the top ten take 0.5% to 0.65%. Source material: memory CD4+ T cells from PBMCs. Regarding subset: CD45RA-negative fraction. Receptors were obtained from a young man in good health. Some clones in this sample may be carry-over from other donors' samples.

The CDR3 loop is CASSPPGANGNTIYF. CDR3 in DNA: TGTGCCAGCTCCCCTCCGGGGGCGAATGGAAACACCATATATTTT. This chain links TRBV4-2 with TRBJ1-3, with D possibly matching TRBD1 (6 bases). CDR3 length equals 15 residues. Germline V CDR1 and CDR2: LGHNA, YNFKEQ. Trimming took off 8 bases at V and 3 bases at J, with 17 bases between the two ends.

The chain uses TRBV11-2 and TRBJ2-5; no clear D gene. The J call is uncertain, as TRBJ2-7 better fits the DNA end. This CDR3 comprises 12 residues. CDR1 and CDR2 (germline): SGHAT, FQNNGV. The CDR3 DNA reads TGTGCCAGCAGCTTAGTAACCTACGAGCAGTACTTC. It is translated as CASSLVTYEQYF.

In the case of this clone: With only one base between it and a far larger clone, this is likely a read error. The same CDR3 arises from other DNA sequences in this sample as well. The chain employs TRBV6-5 and TRBJ1-5; TRBD1 aligns across 7 bases. The CDR3 length is 13 residues. Per germline, CDR1 MNHEY and CDR2 SVGAGI. Germline trimming cut 2 bases from V and 7 bases from J; bases unmatched to any gene: 2. The CDR3 DNA reads TGTGCCAGCAGTTACGACAGGGCCCAGCCCCAGCATTTT. It specifies CASSYDRAQPQHF.

The gene calls are TRBV5-1 and TRBJ2-1; D is ambiguous. Germline V gene sequence: CDR1 SGHRS, CDR2 YFSETQ. The germline V and J ends were trimmed by 4 bases and 4 bases, with 21 bases remaining between them. The CDR3 runs to 17 residues. CDR3 amino acids: CASSLGASQTVYNEQFF. CDR3 sequence (DNA): TGCGCCAGCAGCCTCGGTGCTTCCCAGACCGTTTACAATGAGCAGTTCTTC.

There are many counts of this clone. The chain couples TRBV11-2 to TRBJ2-5; 10 bases align to TRBD2. Germline V gene data show CDR1 as SGHAT and CDR2 as FQNNGV. The V segment lost 3 bases and the J segment 2 bases; nucleotides outside the gene matches: 3. This CDR3 has 15 amino acids. DNA of the CDR3: TGTGCCAGCAGCTTTGGACTAGCGGAACAAGAGACCCAGTACTTC. It yields the protein CASSFGLAEQETQYF. Using reference TRBV11-2 and TRBJ2-5 for the parts outside the CDR3, the full variable domain is EAGVAQSPRYKIIEKRQSVAFWCNPISGHATLYWYQQILGQGPKLLIQFQNNGVVDDSQLPKDRFSAERLKGVDSTLKIQPAKLEDSAVYLCASSFGLAEQETQYFGPGTRLLVL.

The chain joins TRBV28 to TRBJ2-3; 7 bases map to TRBD2. The junction had 11 bases not matched to a gene; V was cut back by 7 bases and J by 4 bases. The CDR3 spans 15 residues. Germline loops: CDR1 MDHEN, CDR2 SYDVKM. Written as DNA, the CDR3 is TGTGCCAGCATCACCGGCGGGAGCGCTGCAGATACGCAGTATTTT. This sequence encodes CASITGGSAADTQYF.

This rearrangement joins TRBV5-6 to TRBJ2-7, with 8 bases that match TRBD2. The CDR3 consists of 14 residues. With V trimmed by 3 bases and J by 3 bases, 5 bases remained unmatched. CDR1 is SGHDT, CDR2 YYEEEE, per germline. CDR3 bases: TGTGCCAGCAGCTCCTGGACTAGCTTCTACGAGCAGTACTTC. Amino acids: CASSSWTSFYEQYF. Using reference TRBV5-6 and TRBJ2-7 for the parts outside the CDR3, the full variable domain is DAGVTQSPTHLIKTRGQQVTLRCSPKSGHDTVSWYQQALGQGPQFIFQYYEEEERQRGNFPDRFSGHQFPNYSSELNVNALLLGDSALYLCASSSWTSFYEQYFGPGTRLTVT.

V usage is TRBV19 and J usage is TRBJ2-6; possibly TRBD1 for D (6 bases). Germline loops: CDR1 LNHDA, CDR2 SQIVND (reference sequence). The CDR3 is made up of 18 amino acids. Trimming cost V 2 bases and J 2 bases, with 16 bases left between them. The CDR3 sequence is CASSIPATGLAGANVLTF. CDR3 coding DNA: TGTGCCAGTAGTATACCAGCAACAGGGCTAGCTGGGGCCAACGTCCTGACTTTC.

In this sample, this clone turned up a few times. V and J are TRBV7-9 and TRBJ2-7; a possible D gene is TRBD1 (6 bases). Germline-derived CDR1 and CDR2 are SEHNR and FQNEAQ (reference sequence). V was shortened by 5 bases and J by 3 bases, with 14 bases between the two germline ends. The length of the CDR3 is 14 residues. The CDR3, as DNA: TGTGCCAGCAGCACGCGGACAGATTTCTACGAGCAGTACTTC. Its protein product is CASSTRTDFYEQYF. Full variable domain (remainder filled in from reference TRBV7-9 and TRBJ2-7): DTGVSQNPRHKITKRGQNVTFRCDPISEHNRLYWYRQTLGQGPEFLTYFQNEAQLEKSRLLSDRFSAERPKGSFSTLEIQRTEQGDSAMYLCASSTRTDFYEQYFGPGTRLTVT.

The rearrangement joins TRBV7-6 to TRBJ2-7, with a weak D call TRBD1 (6 bases). V lost 5 bases to trimming and J lost 4 bases, with 15 bases between them. The V gene's germline CDR1 is SGHVS and CDR2 FNYEAQ. This CDR3 has 14 amino acids. In DNA, the CDR3 is TGTGCCAGCAGCGAGAGGGACACTCAATACGAGCAGTACTTC. Its protein product is CASSERDTQYEQYF.

The V call is TRBV5-1, the J call TRBJ1-1, with a tentative D call TRBD1 (5 bases). V was trimmed by 0 bases and J by 4 bases, leaving 10 bases between them. This CDR3 spans 14 amino acids. The germline V gene has CDR1 SGHRS and CDR2 YFSETQ. The CDR3 DNA is TGCGCCAGCAGCTTGGCGGGCAGGGCCACTGAAGCTTTCTTT. Residues: CASSLAGRATEAFF.

The V call is TRBV5-1, the J call TRBJ2-1; D gene uncertain. From germline, CDR1 is SGHRS and CDR2 YFSETQ. The CDR3 covers 14 residues. The V end was cut by 3 bases, the J end by 5 bases, with 12 bases between. The CDR3 reads CASSSRPSNNEQFF. In DNA, the CDR3 is TGCGCCAGCAGCTCTCGACCCTCGAACAATGAGCAGTTCTTC.

J is TRBJ2-1 and V is TRBV7-2, with unresolved D. CDR1 is SGHTA, CDR2 FQGNSA, per germline. Trimming stripped 0 bases from V and 3 bases from J, with 9 bases between. The CDR3 sequence is 15 residues long. The CDR3 nucleotides read TGTGCCAGCAGCTTAGCGCTGCGGAGCTACAATGAGCAGTTCTTC. It codes for CASSLALRSYNEQFF.

The rearrangement joins TRBV5-6 to TRBJ2-5, with 10 bases fitting TRBD2. The V gene's germline CDR1 is SGHDT and CDR2 YYEEEE. The ends lost 0 bases at V and 5 bases at J; junction bases unmatched: 4. This CDR3 has 15 amino acids. Here the CDR3 DNA reads TGTGCCAGCAGCTTGGTGGGAGCGGGAGGGGAGACCCAGTACTTC. This codes for CASSLVGAGGETQYF.

This chain connects TRBV7-6 to TRBJ1-1; 8 bases fit TRBD1. The CDR3 is 14 amino acids. Germline CDR1 SGHVS, CDR2 FNYEAQ. Losses at the gene ends were 6 bases for V and 1 base for J; bases not matched to a gene: 4. The CDR3 reads CASRLGQGNTEAFF. For the CDR3, the DNA is TGTGCCAGCAGACTCGGACAGGGGAACACTGAAGCTTTCTTT.

Comments on this clone: Other nucleotide sequences from this sample produce the same CDR3. The chain uses TRBV30 and TRBJ1-5; D uncertain. Germline CDR1 GTSNPN, CDR2 SVGIG (reference sequence). Trimming cost V 0 bases and J 0 bases, with 6 bases left between them. CDR3 length equals 14 residues. Here the CDR3 reads CAWSVGYSNQPQHF. CDR3 coding DNA: TGTGCCTGGAGTGTGGGCTATAGCAATCAGCCCCAGCATTTT.

The chain joins TRBV11-2 to TRBJ2-2; TRBD2 matches at 10 bases. Per germline, CDR1 SGHAT and CDR2 FQNNGV. CDR3 length: 18 amino acids. Trimming cost V 1 base and J 0 bases; bases outside gene matches: 5. In DNA form, the CDR3 reads TGTGCCAGCAGCTTAGTTAGCGGGAGGCTCGCGAACACCGGGGAGCTGTTTTTT. It translates to CASSLVSGRLANTGELFF.

This clone was observed a few times. Other DNA sequences of this sample code for an identical CDR3. The rearrangement joins TRBV29-1 to TRBJ2-1; D is unclear. The V gene's germline CDR1 is SQVTM and CDR2 ANQGSEA. CDR3 length: 13 amino acids. V lost 4 bases and J lost 0, with 7 bases in between. The CDR3 nucleotides are TGCAGCGTTGGGAAGAGCTCCTACAATGAGCAGTTCTTC. Encoded protein: CSVGKSSYNEQFF.

The V call is TRBV11-2, the J call TRBJ1-4; 7 bases fit TRBD1. The CDR3 is 17 residues long. J lost 8 bases, V lost 2 bases, and 14 bases had no gene match. Germline V gene lookup returns CDR1 SGHAT and CDR2 FQNNGV. The CDR3 nucleotides are TGTGCCAGCAGCTTAAGCCGTGACAGGGTGAGTTGCGAAAAACTGTTTTTT. Translation: CASSLSRDRVSCEKLFF.

V gene TRBV6-6 combines with J gene TRBJ2-1; the D is unclear. The CDR3 consists of 16 residues. Trimming took off 0 bases at V and 2 bases at J, with 11 bases between the two ends. CDR1 is MNHNY, CDR2 SVGAGI, per germline (reference sequence). The CDR3 reads CASSYSGGRTYNEQFF. Here the CDR3 DNA reads TGTGCCAGCAGTTACTCTGGCGGAAGAACCTACAATGAGCAGTTCTTC.

The CDR3: CAISGDPGQGGTEAFF. CDR3 DNA: TGTGCCATCAGTGGTGACCCGGGACAGGGGGGGACTGAAGCTTTCTTT. The V and J genes are TRBV10-3 and TRBJ1-1; 11 bases agree with TRBD1. V was pared by 4 bases and J by 5 bases, with 9 bases of the junction left unmatched. CDR3 length: 16 residues. The V gene's germline CDR1 is ENHRY and CDR2 SYGVKD.

The chain combines TRBV4-3 with TRBJ1-1, with D unclear. V lost 0 bases, J lost 3 bases, and 11 bases lay in between. This CDR3 has 15 residues. Germline V gene data show CDR1 as LGHNA and CDR2 as YSLEER. CDR3 protein: CASSQEVRGDTEAFF. As DNA, the CDR3 is TGCGCCAGCAGCCAAGAAGTTCGGGGAGACACTGAAGCTTTCTTT.

This chain uses TRBV11-2 with TRBJ1-1, with unresolved D. The CDR3 has 11 amino acids. Trimming took off 1 base at V and 7 bases at J, with 4 bases between the two ends. Germline assignment: CDR1 SGHAT and CDR2 FQNNGV. The DNA of the CDR3 is TGTGCCAGCAGCTTAGGTATTGAAGCTTTCTTT. Residues: CASSLGIEAFF.

J is TRBJ1-2 and V is TRBV5-5; possible D gene TRBD1, 5 bases. V lost 4 bases, J lost 6 bases, and 19 bases lay in between. Germline CDR1 and CDR2: SGHKS and YYEKEE (reference sequence). The CDR3 spans 15 residues. The CDR3 protein is CASSPRGQDIDGYTF. The CDR3 DNA is TGTGCCAGCAGCCCGAGGGGCCAAGATATCGATGGCTACACCTTC.

With regard to this clone: This sequence may be a read error, since a much larger clone differs from it by one base. The V call is TRBV4-1, the J call TRBJ1-5; D remains ambiguous. Germline V gene lookup returns CDR1 MGHRA and CDR2 YSYEKL. The CDR3 length is 16 residues. The CDR3 loop reads CVSSQDGGWSNQPQHF. The CDR3, as DNA: TGCGTCAGCAGCCAAGATGGAGGTTGGAGCAATCAGCCCCAGCATTTT.